This T cell receptor beta chain derives from a study of blood T cell repertoires in COVID-19 (dated by TCRdb to about 2020). For the study in its entirety: Samples from collaborators originated in the United States, Italy and Spain and spanned both the acute and convalescent phases of COVID-19. The prospective study material was composed of cDNA or gDNA derived from T cells, B-cell-depleted T cells, or PBMCs. The dataset comprised deeply sampled blood TCRbeta repertoires from subjects exposed to, actively infected with, or recovered from COVID-19. A freely available public database, intended as a resource for researchers studying the immune response to SARS-CoV-2, is where the repertoires were released. The samples were drawn from the first 160 participants of the ongoing ImmuneRACE study and from 1,254 subjects provided by 6 global collaborators. The sample metadata nearly always contained a de-identified subject ID, COVID-19 status, age in years and sex. HLA class I and class II types, where available, came from metadata supplied by the sample provider rather than from assay-based typing.

Comments on this clone: Its cognate antigen has yet to be identified. No base-level quality is on record; no much larger clone is a single base apart.

In the prospective study, participants were about 18 to 95 years old, resided in about 25 geographic areas of the United States, and were enrolled through a virtual design. To assign participants to cohorts, the prospective study relied on clinical history that participants themselves reported in a screening survey and a study questionnaire. For ImmuneRACE Cohort 3, a participant was defined as recovered based on two consecutive negative NP/OP PCR tests, clearance by a healthcare professional, or resolution of symptoms. Mobile phlebotomists in the prospective study collected whole blood, serum and a nasopharyngeal or oropharyngeal swab from every participant. Participants in the prospective study had the option to provide additional blood draws and questionnaires over an approximately 2-month period. Before DNA extraction, blood samples from the prospective study were shipped at room temperature or frozen.

The CDR3 runs 14 amino acids, cysteine and phenylalanine included. Left in the record is the CDR3 DNA by itself, 42 bases read in frame from the first base. The germline V gene (reference sequence) provides CDR1 LGHDT and CDR2 YNNKEL. Trimming removed 1 base from V and 9 bases from J; the gene matches leave 6 bases unexplained. TCRbeta CDR3 regions were amplified from genomic DNA by means of the immunoSEQ Assay, a bias-controlled multiplex PCR. For the original study's pipeline: Within the assay, amplification of reference gene primers was used to estimate how many nucleated cells each sample contained. Sequence reads were collapsed and filtered to measure the absolute abundance of every unique TCRbeta CDR3 rearrangement. For each sample, productive Simpson clonality was calculated as the square root of Simpson's diversity index over productive rearrangements. This immuneACCESS table, as held by TCRdb, lists in-frame sequences with V and J called but not all clones. Of the missing ones, under half trace to an unresolved V gene in checked studies; the others have no known cause. V, J and clone size reflect that table, while D and trimming were determined from the DNA. The sample yields around 170,000 clones; roughly 88% were counted once. The ten largest clones capture roughly 9% of the sample.

Study-level results and caveats: The amount of clinical and demographic metadata varied by source and participant and was provided uncurated.

This receptor was taken from a woman aged 18-29 years who had recovered from COVID-19. The specimen sequenced was PBMCs or T cells enriched from blood (not recorded which). The chain is made from TRBV3-1 (or the pseudogene TRBV3-2) and TRBJ2-1, with 7 middle bases fitting TRBD2. The DNA sequence is given as TGTGCCAGCAGCCAAGGGGCTCCGGGAGGTGAGCAGTTCTTC. This codes for CASSQGAPGGEQFF.